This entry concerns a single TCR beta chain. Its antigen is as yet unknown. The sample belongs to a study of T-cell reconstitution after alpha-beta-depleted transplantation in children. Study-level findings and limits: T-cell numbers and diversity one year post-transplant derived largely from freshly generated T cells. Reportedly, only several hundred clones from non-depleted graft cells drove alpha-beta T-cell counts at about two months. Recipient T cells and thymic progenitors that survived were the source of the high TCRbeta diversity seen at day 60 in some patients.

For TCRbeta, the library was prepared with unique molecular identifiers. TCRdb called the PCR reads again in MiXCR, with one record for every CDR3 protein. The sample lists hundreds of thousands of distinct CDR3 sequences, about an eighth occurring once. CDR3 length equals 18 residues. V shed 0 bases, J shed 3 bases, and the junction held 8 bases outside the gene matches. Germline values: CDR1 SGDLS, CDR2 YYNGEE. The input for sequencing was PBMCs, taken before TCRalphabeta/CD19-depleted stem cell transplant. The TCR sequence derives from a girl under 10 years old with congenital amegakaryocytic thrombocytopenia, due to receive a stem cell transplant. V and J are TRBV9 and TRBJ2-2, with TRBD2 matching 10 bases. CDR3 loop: CASSVALLAGYDTGELFF. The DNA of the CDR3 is TGTGCCAGCAGCGTAGCTCTACTAGCGGGATATGACACCGGGGAGCTGTTTTTT.